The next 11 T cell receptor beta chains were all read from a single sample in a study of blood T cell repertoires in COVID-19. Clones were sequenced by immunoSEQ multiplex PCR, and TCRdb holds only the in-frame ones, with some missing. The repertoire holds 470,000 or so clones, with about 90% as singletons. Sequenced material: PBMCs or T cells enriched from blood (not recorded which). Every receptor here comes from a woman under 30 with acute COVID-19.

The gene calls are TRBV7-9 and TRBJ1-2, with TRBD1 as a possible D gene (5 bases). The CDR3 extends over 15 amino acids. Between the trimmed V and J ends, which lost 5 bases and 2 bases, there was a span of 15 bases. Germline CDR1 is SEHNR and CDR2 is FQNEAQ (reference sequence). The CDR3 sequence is CASSPPGGTNYGYTF. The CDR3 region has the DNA TGTGCCAGCAGCCCTCCCGGGGGGACCAACTATGGCTACACCTTC.

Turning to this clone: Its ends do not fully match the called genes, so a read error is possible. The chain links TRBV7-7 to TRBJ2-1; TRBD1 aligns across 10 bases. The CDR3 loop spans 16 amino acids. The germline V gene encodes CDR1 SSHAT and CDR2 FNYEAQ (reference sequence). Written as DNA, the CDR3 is TGTGCTAGCAGCCCGCCCCGACAGGGGGCGTCGGATGAGCAGTTCTTC. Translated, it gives CASSPPRQGASDEQFF.

As DNA, the CDR3 is TGTGCCAGCAGCTTCAGCGGGGGGGCACAGTTCTTC. It encodes CASSFSGGAQFF. The chain carries TRBV5-8 and TRBJ2-1, with 10 bases matching TRBD2. V lost 2 bases and J lost 13; bases outside the gene matches: 3. In germline, CDR1 is SGHTS, CDR2 YDEGEE. CDR3 length: 12 amino acids.

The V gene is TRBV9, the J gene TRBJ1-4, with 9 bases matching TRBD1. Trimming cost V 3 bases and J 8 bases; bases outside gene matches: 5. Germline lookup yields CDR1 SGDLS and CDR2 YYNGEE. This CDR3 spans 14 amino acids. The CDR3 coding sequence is TGTGCCAGCAGCGAGGACAGGGGAAGGGAAAAACTGTTTTTT. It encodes CASSEDRGREKLFF.

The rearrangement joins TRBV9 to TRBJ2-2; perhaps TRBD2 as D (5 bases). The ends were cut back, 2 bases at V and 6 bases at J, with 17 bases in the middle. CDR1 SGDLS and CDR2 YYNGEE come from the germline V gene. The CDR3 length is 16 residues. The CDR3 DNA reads TGTGCCAGCAGCGTTAGTGGGGTTCGGGGATCCGGGGAGCTGTTTTTT. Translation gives CASSVSGVRGSGELFF.

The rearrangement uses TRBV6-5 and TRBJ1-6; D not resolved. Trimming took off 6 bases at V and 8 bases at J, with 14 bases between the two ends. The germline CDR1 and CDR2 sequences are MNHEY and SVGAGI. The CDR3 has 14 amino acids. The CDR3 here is CASRADKRDSPLHF. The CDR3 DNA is TGTGCCAGCAGGGCGGATAAGCGGGATTCACCCCTCCACTTT.

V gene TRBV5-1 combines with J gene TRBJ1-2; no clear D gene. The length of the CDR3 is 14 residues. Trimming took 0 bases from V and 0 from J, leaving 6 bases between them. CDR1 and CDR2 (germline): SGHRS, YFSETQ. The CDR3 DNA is TGCGCCAGCAGCTTGGACTCACCTAACTATGGCTACACCTTC. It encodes CASSLDSPNYGYTF.

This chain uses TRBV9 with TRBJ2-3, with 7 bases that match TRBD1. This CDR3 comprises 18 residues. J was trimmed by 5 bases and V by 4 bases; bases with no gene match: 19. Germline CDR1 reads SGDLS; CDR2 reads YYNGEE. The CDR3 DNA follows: TGTGCCAGCAGCAGCCTCCCGGGACAAATCCCAGGGGGAGATACGCAGTATTTT. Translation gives CASSSLPGQIPGGDTQYF.

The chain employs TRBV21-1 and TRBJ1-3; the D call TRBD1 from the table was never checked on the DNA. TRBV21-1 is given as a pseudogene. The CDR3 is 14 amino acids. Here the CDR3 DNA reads TGTGCCAGCAGCACCGACAGCTCTGGAAACACCATATATTTT. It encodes CASSTDSSGNTIYF.

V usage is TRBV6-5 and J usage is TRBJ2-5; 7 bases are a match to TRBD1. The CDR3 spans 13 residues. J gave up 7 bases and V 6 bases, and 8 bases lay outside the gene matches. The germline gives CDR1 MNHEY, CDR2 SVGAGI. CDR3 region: CASRTGLTGTQYF. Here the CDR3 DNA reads TGTGCCAGCAGGACAGGGTTGACAGGGACCCAGTACTTC.

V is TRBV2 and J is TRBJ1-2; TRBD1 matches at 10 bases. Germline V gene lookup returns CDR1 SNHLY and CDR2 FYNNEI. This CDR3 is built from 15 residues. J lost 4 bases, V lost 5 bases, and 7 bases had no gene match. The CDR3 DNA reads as TGTGCCAGCAGTAGCCGGGACAGGGGAGGCTATGGCTACACCTTC. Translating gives CASSSRDRGGYGYTF.